The rows below give T cell receptor beta chains drawn from one sample of a study of blood T cells in healthy people across ages. Via MiXCR, TCRdb re-called the 5' RACE reads, giving one row per CDR3 protein. The table shows more than 700,000 distinct CDR3 sequences, with about 46% occurring only once. Input material: blood. These receptors all stem from a man aged 80 or over in good health. The CDR3 runs from the conserved cysteine through the conserved F or W. Fields, in order: clone size, V gene, D gene, J gene, CDR3 protein, CDR3 DNA. The D gene is left open where the match is weak. Only part of the rows carry a size: once, few, many, or a class if the clone is expanded.

abundance: -
v_gene: TRBV5-1
d_gene: -
j_gene: TRBJ2-5
CDR3aa: CASSKAELVMGETQYF
CDR3nt: TGCGCCAGCAGCAAGGCTGAGCTGGTGATGGGAGAGACCCAGTACTTC

abundance: few
v_gene: TRBV7-2
d_gene: -
j_gene: TRBJ2-7
CDR3aa: CASSLAPGRAYEQYF
CDR3nt: TGTGCCAGCAGCTTAGCCCCTGGCAGGGCCTACGAGCAGTACTTC

abundance: few
v_gene: TRBV6-5
d_gene: -
j_gene: TRBJ2-7
CDR3aa: CASLPRTKSYEQYF
CDR3nt: TGTGCCAGCCTGCCTCGGACCAAGTCCTACGAGCAGTACTTC

abundance: -
v_gene: TRBV4-3
d_gene: TRBD2
j_gene: TRBJ2-1
CDR3aa: CASSQDVASGTYNEQFF
CDR3nt: TGCGCCAGCAGCCAAGATGTGGCTAGCGGTACCTACAATGAGCAGTTCTTC

abundance: few
v_gene: TRBV9
d_gene: -
j_gene: TRBJ2-7
CDR3aa: CASSPHFSGSYEQYF
CDR3nt: TGTGCCAGCAGCCCCCACTTTTCCGGGTCCTACGAGCAGTACTTC

abundance: -
v_gene: TRBV3-1
d_gene: -
j_gene: TRBJ2-3
CDR3aa: CASSQDRWTKSSTDTQYF
CDR3nt: TGTGCCAGCAGCCAAGATAGATGGACGAAGAGTAGCACAGATACGCAGTATTTT

abundance: -
v_gene: TRBV7-9
d_gene: TRBD1
j_gene: TRBJ1-2
CDR3aa: CASSSGTALCGYTF
CDR3nt: TGTGCCAGCAGCTCCGGGACAGCCCTATGCGGCTACACCTTC

abundance: -
v_gene: TRBV30
d_gene: TRBD2
j_gene: TRBJ2-7
CDR3aa: CAWSVGSGGFYEQYF
CDR3nt: TGTGCCTGGAGTGTAGGTAGCGGGGGCTTCTACGAGCAGTACTTC

abundance: -
v_gene: TRBV7-6
d_gene: TRBD2
j_gene: TRBJ2-7
CDR3aa: CASSLVAGGEQYF
CDR3nt: TGTGCCAGCAGCTTAGTGGCGGGAGGTGAGCAGTACTTC

abundance: once
v_gene: TRBV4-2
d_gene: -
j_gene: TRBJ2-3
CDR3aa: CASSQVGVGNPQYF
CDR3nt: TGTGCCAGCAGCCAAGTTGGTGTAGGAAACCCGCAGTATTTT

abundance: -
v_gene: TRBV20-1
d_gene: TRBD2
j_gene: TRBJ2-3
CDR3aa: CSPSGGTDTQYF
CDR3nt: TGCAGTCCTAGCGGGGGCACAGATACGCAGTATTTT

abundance: -
v_gene: TRBV18
d_gene: -
j_gene: TRBJ2-7
CDR3aa: CASSPGNYEQYF
CDR3nt: TGTGCCAGCTCACCAGGGAACTACGAGCAGTACTTC

abundance: once
v_gene: TRBV20-1
d_gene: -
j_gene: TRBJ2-7
CDR3aa: CSASSRLNTYEQYF
CDR3nt: TGCAGTGCCAGTTCGCGGCTCAACACCTACGAGCAGTACTTC

abundance: -
v_gene: TRBV5-1
d_gene: TRBD2
j_gene: TRBJ2-7
CDR3aa: CAGSFTSGSSYEQYF
CDR3nt: TGCGCCGGCAGCTTTACTAGCGGGAGCTCCTACGAGCAGTACTTC

abundance: -
v_gene: TRBV20-1
d_gene: -
j_gene: TRBJ2-7
CDR3aa: CSARSRFSYEQYF
CDR3nt: TGCAGCGCTAGGAGCCGCTTCTCCTACGAGCAGTACTTC

abundance: once
v_gene: TRBV27
d_gene: TRBD1
j_gene: TRBJ2-7
CDR3aa: CASSLSTGTGMYEQYF
CDR3nt: TGTGCCAGCAGTTTATCCACGGGGACAGGGATGTACGAGCAGTACTTC

abundance: -
v_gene: TRBV12-3/TRBV12-4
d_gene: -
j_gene: TRBJ1-1
CDR3aa: CASNLNMNTEAFF
CDR3nt: TGTGCCAGCAACCTAAACATGAACACTGAAGCTTTCTTT

abundance: -
v_gene: TRBV2
d_gene: -
j_gene: TRBJ2-7
CDR3aa: CASNSDSYEQYF
CDR3nt: TGTGCCAGCAATAGCGACTCCTACGAGCAGTACTTC

abundance: -
v_gene: TRBV29-1
d_gene: -
j_gene: TRBJ1-1
CDR3aa: CGIREFMNTEAFF
CDR3nt: TGCGGAATCAGGGAGTTTATGAACACTGAAGCTTTCTTT

abundance: few
v_gene: TRBV5-1
d_gene: TRBD1
j_gene: TRBJ1-5
CDR3aa: CASSLARTGFLQPQHF
CDR3nt: TGCGCCAGCAGCTTGGCTAGGACAGGGTTTCTTCAGCCCCAGCATTTT

abundance: -
v_gene: TRBV7-6
d_gene: -
j_gene: TRBJ2-1
CDR3aa: CASSSGNQLRESEEQFF
CDR3nt: TGTGCCAGCAGCTCAGGTAACCAACTCCGGGAATCCGAGGAGCAGTTCTTC

abundance: -
v_gene: TRBV20-1
d_gene: TRBD2
j_gene: TRBJ2-7
CDR3aa: CSAETSGSTYEQYF
CDR3nt: TGCAGTGCTGAGACTAGCGGGAGTACCTACGAGCAGTACTTC

abundance: -
v_gene: TRBV27
d_gene: -
j_gene: TRBJ2-2
CDR3aa: CASSLWQGLTGELFF
CDR3nt: TGTGCCAGCAGCCTGTGGCAGGGCCTTACCGGGGAGCTGTTTTTT

abundance: few
v_gene: TRBV24-1
d_gene: -
j_gene: TRBJ2-1
CDR3aa: CATSDPLADHYNEQFF
CDR3nt: TGTGCCACCAGTGATCCCTTAGCGGATCACTACAATGAGCAGTTCTTC

abundance: few
v_gene: TRBV27
d_gene: -
j_gene: TRBJ2-7
CDR3aa: CASSPLGCEQYF
CDR3nt: TGTGCCAGCAGTCCCCTAGGTTGTGAGCAGTACTTC

abundance: few
v_gene: TRBV3-1
d_gene: TRBD2
j_gene: TRBJ2-5
CDR3aa: CASSQRGTSQETQYF
CDR3nt: TGTGCCAGCAGCCAAAGAGGGACTAGCCAAGAGACCCAGTACTTC

abundance: -
v_gene: TRBV12-3/TRBV12-4
d_gene: -
j_gene: TRBJ1-2
CDR3aa: CASSLRDTNYGYTF
CDR3nt: TGTGCCAGCAGTCTACGGGACACAAACTATGGCTACACCTTC

abundance: -
v_gene: TRBV28
d_gene: -
j_gene: TRBJ1-4
CDR3aa: CASTGVWGKLFF
CDR3nt: TGTGCCAGCACAGGGGTTTGGGGAAAACTGTTTTTT

abundance: many
v_gene: TRBV5-1
d_gene: -
j_gene: TRBJ2-7
CDR3aa: CASTGLGVDEQYF
CDR3nt: TGCGCCAGCACCGGGTTGGGGGTGGACGAGCAGTACTTC

abundance: -
v_gene: TRBV20-1
d_gene: -
j_gene: TRBJ2-7
CDR3aa: CSARDAGLGGNEQYF
CDR3nt: TGCAGTGCTAGAGATGCCGGGCTTGGGGGGAATGAGCAGTACTTC

abundance: many
v_gene: TRBV7-3
d_gene: TRBD2
j_gene: TRBJ2-3
CDR3aa: CASSFAGTSGATDTQYF
CDR3nt: TGTGCCAGCAGCTTTGCCGGGACTAGCGGAGCCACAGATACGCAGTATTTT

abundance: -
v_gene: TRBV10-3
d_gene: TRBD2
j_gene: TRBJ2-4
CDR3aa: CAISREGQHNIQYF
CDR3nt: TGTGCCATCTCCCGGGAGGGACAACATAACATTCAGTACTTC

abundance: few
v_gene: TRBV11-2
d_gene: -
j_gene: TRBJ1-1
CDR3aa: CASSLSQITEAFF
CDR3nt: TGTGCCAGCAGCTTATCCCAGATCACTGAAGCTTTCTTT

abundance: -
v_gene: TRBV3-1
d_gene: -
j_gene: TRBJ1-5
CDR3aa: CASSQVAEQGPQHF
CDR3nt: TGTGCCAGCAGCCAAGTGGCGGAGCAGGGACCCCAGCATTTT

abundance: -
v_gene: TRBV2
d_gene: -
j_gene: TRBJ2-1
CDR3aa: CASSDGPPVNEQFF
CDR3nt: TGTGCCAGCAGTGATGGTCCTCCAGTCAATGAGCAGTTCTTC

abundance: -
v_gene: TRBV7-6
d_gene: -
j_gene: TRBJ2-3
CDR3aa: CASSLGTLAGTDTQYF
CDR3nt: TGTGCCAGCAGCTTAGGGACCCTCGCCGGCACAGATACGCAGTATTTT

abundance: -
v_gene: TRBV12-3/TRBV12-4
d_gene: TRBD2
j_gene: TRBJ2-1
CDR3aa: CASSLALGGRGNEQFF
CDR3nt: TGTGCCAGCAGTTTAGCGCTCGGCGGGAGGGGCAATGAGCAGTTCTTC

abundance: few
v_gene: TRBV4-1
d_gene: TRBD1
j_gene: TRBJ2-7
CDR3aa: CASSQDPAQSGTAACEQYF
CDR3nt: TGCGCCAGCAGCCAAGATCCGGCCCAGTCGGGGACAGCCGCTTGCGAGCAGTACTTC

abundance: -
v_gene: TRBV28
d_gene: -
j_gene: TRBJ2-7
CDR3aa: CASSTNSGARNYEQYF
CDR3nt: TGTGCCAGCAGTACCAATAGCGGAGCCAGGAACTACGAGCAGTACTTC

abundance: -
v_gene: TRBV7-3
d_gene: TRBD1
j_gene: TRBJ2-7
CDR3aa: CASSLFQGAGEQYF
CDR3nt: TGTGCCAGCAGCTTATTTCAGGGGGCCGGCGAGCAGTACTTC

abundance: -
v_gene: TRBV28
d_gene: -
j_gene: TRBJ2-7
CDR3aa: CASSLEAGRGSGEQYF
CDR3nt: TGTGCCAGCAGTTTAGAGGCAGGTCGGGGATCGGGCGAGCAGTACTTC

abundance: -
v_gene: TRBV6-2/TRBV6-3
d_gene: TRBD1
j_gene: TRBJ1-1
CDR3aa: CASSYSSTGVMNTEAFF
CDR3nt: TGTGCCAGCAGTTACTCGAGTACAGGGGTGATGAACACTGAAGCTTTCTTT

abundance: few
v_gene: TRBV11-2
d_gene: -
j_gene: TRBJ2-1
CDR3aa: CASSTGPTSYNEQFF
CDR3nt: TGTGCCAGCAGCACCGGACCCACATCCTACAATGAGCAGTTCTTC

abundance: -
v_gene: TRBV2
d_gene: TRBD1
j_gene: TRBJ1-1
CDR3aa: CASSADRGRPFF
CDR3nt: TGTGCCAGCAGTGCTGACAGGGGGAGACCTTTCTTT

abundance: few
v_gene: TRBV19
d_gene: TRBD2
j_gene: TRBJ2-1
CDR3aa: CASIAASGRRAEQFF
CDR3nt: TGTGCCAGTATAGCGGCTAGCGGGAGAAGGGCTGAGCAGTTCTTC

abundance: -
v_gene: TRBV4-1
d_gene: TRBD2
j_gene: TRBJ2-2
CDR3aa: CASKAGAHESGELFF
CDR3nt: TGCGCCAGCAAGGCGGGAGCTCACGAGAGCGGGGAGCTGTTTTTT

abundance: once
v_gene: TRBV12-3/TRBV12-4
d_gene: TRBD2
j_gene: TRBJ2-3
CDR3aa: CASSPPLAGMVPDTQYF
CDR3nt: TGTGCCAGCAGCCCTCCCCTAGCGGGAATGGTGCCAGATACGCAGTATTTT

abundance: -
v_gene: TRBV3-1
d_gene: -
j_gene: TRBJ1-5
CDR3aa: CASSQEGGAAQHF
CDR3nt: TGTGCCAGCAGCCAAGAGGGGGGCGCGGCCCAGCATTTT

abundance: -
v_gene: TRBV10-3
d_gene: -
j_gene: TRBJ1-5
CDR3aa: CAISESGRAQPQHF
CDR3nt: TGTGCCATCAGTGAGTCTGGCAGGGCCCAGCCCCAGCATTTT

abundance: -
v_gene: TRBV9
d_gene: TRBD1
j_gene: TRBJ1-2
CDR3aa: CACSQRGTGYGYTF
CDR3nt: TGTGCCTGCAGCCAGAGAGGGACAGGCTATGGCTACACCTTC

abundance: few
v_gene: TRBV5-1
d_gene: -
j_gene: TRBJ1-1
CDR3aa: CASSYDGYTEAFF
CDR3nt: TGCGCCAGCAGCTACGACGGTTACACTGAAGCTTTCTTT

abundance: few
v_gene: TRBV6-5
d_gene: -
j_gene: TRBJ1-2
CDR3aa: CASSQGGDGNGYTF
CDR3nt: TGTGCCAGCAGTCAAGGCGGGGACGGAAATGGCTACACCTTC

abundance: many
v_gene: TRBV7-9
d_gene: TRBD1
j_gene: TRBJ1-2
CDR3aa: CASSLGTASPLNGYTF
CDR3nt: TGTGCCAGCAGCCTAGGGACAGCCAGCCCCCTCAATGGCTACACCTTC

abundance: -
v_gene: TRBV11-3
d_gene: TRBD2
j_gene: TRBJ2-1
CDR3aa: CASSLLLAGVNEQFF
CDR3nt: TGTGCCAGCAGCTTACTTCTAGCGGGAGTGAATGAGCAGTTCTTC

abundance: -
v_gene: TRBV12-3/TRBV12-4
d_gene: TRBD1
j_gene: TRBJ1-2
CDR3aa: CASSGTGVSYGYTF
CDR3nt: TGTGCCAGCAGTGGGACAGGGGTTAGTTATGGCTACACCTTC

abundance: -
v_gene: TRBV20-1
d_gene: -
j_gene: TRBJ2-4
CDR3aa: CSPLRKLKNIQYF
CDR3nt: TGCAGTCCCTTGAGGAAGCTCAAAAACATTCAGTACTTC

abundance: few
v_gene: TRBV6-1
d_gene: TRBD2
j_gene: TRBJ2-3
CDR3aa: CASSPGVGSGRVADTQYF
CDR3nt: TGTGCCAGCAGTCCCGGGGTTGGGAGCGGGAGAGTAGCAGATACGCAGTATTTT

abundance: -
v_gene: TRBV20-1
d_gene: -
j_gene: TRBJ2-3
CDR3aa: CSASERDTQYF
CDR3nt: TGCAGTGCTAGCGAGCGAGATACGCAGTATTTT

abundance: -
v_gene: TRBV11-3
d_gene: -
j_gene: TRBJ1-2
CDR3aa: CASTPGADYGYTF
CDR3nt: TGTGCCAGCACTCCAGGGGCGGACTATGGCTACACCTTC

abundance: once
v_gene: TRBV5-1
d_gene: TRBD2
j_gene: TRBJ2-1
CDR3aa: CASSLEAGGWFF
CDR3nt: TGCGCCAGCAGCTTGGAAGCGGGAGGGTGGTTCTTC